This T cell receptor (beta chain) is drawn from a study of OX40 agonist ivuxolimab in advanced cancers. Study in general: Every patient in dose escalation had hepatocellular carcinoma, melanoma, renal cell or head and neck cancer.

The assay was immunoSEQ multiplex PCR, and TCRdb's table has in-frame clones only and misses some. This table holds some 100,000 clones, 90% found once. Patients with autoimmune history or systemic immunosuppression were excluded. CDR3 length: 14 residues. Looked up from germline, CDR1 is LNHDA and CDR2 is SQIVND (reference sequence). With 6 bases clipped from V and 3 bases from J, the junction kept 5 bases outside the gene matches. The starting material was CD4+ or CD8+ T cells sorted from blood, obtained in a trial of the OX40 agonist ivuxolimab. The sequence was collected from an adult with an advanced solid tumor such as melanoma, head and neck, liver or kidney cancer. This chain joins TRBV19 and TRBJ2-1; TRBD1 matches 7 bases. Written as DNA, the CDR3 is TGTGCCAGTAGCCCGGGACAGATCTACAATGAGCAGTTCTTC. This gives the protein CASSPGQIYNEQFF. Supplemented by reference TRBV19 and TRBJ2-1, the full variable domain reads DGGITQSPKYLFRKEGQNVTLSCEQNLNHDAMYWYRQDPGQGLRLIYYSQIVNDFQKGDIAEGYSVSREKKESFPLTVTSAQKNPTAFYLCASSPGQIYNEQFFGPGTRLTVL.